The clone carrying this TCR beta chain was picked up one time. The data originate from a study of blood T cell repertoires in COVID-19. Whole-study context: Italy, Spain and the United States were the sources of the convalescent and acute COVID-19 samples.

In the authors' methods: Researchers report that nucleated cell counts were estimated from reference gene primer amplification. Sequenced by immunoSEQ multiplex PCR; TCRdb stores in-frame clones only, minus some. The V and J calls and clone size come from that table; D and trimming were worked out from the DNA. The sample holds tens of thousands of clones, around four fifths seen once. J was trimmed by 0 bases and V by 5 bases; bases with no gene match: 4. Germline V lookup: CDR1 SGHTA, CDR2 FQGNSA. The CDR3 runs to 15 residues. Material: peripheral blood. The TCR originated in a human donor in a cohort sampled during active COVID-19. V usage is TRBV7-2 and J usage is TRBJ1-2, with TRBD1 identical over 9 bases. CDR3 in amino acids: CASSIRQGANYGYTF. The CDR3 nucleotides are TGTGCCAGCAGCATCCGACAGGGGGCTAACTATGGCTACACCTTC.